This T cell receptor beta chain was sequenced during a study of human T cells and chemical hapten exposure. Overall study context: While the approximately 22-week study was under way, patients received diphenylcyclopropenone on the scalp every week.

V gave up 3 bases and J gave up 2 bases, with 13 bases separating them. There are 16 residues in the CDR3. Germline CDR1 is KGHDR and CDR2 is SFDVKD. This clonotype was seen more than once but under ten times. A single record per CDR3 protein comes from TCRdb applying MiXCR to the RACE reads. The sample shows approximately 180,000 distinct CDR3 sequences, 30% of them seen only once. Regarding time point: pre-sensitization, week 0. Treatment here: therapeutic diphenylcyclopropenone sensitization with weekly scalp DPC. The chain couples TRBV24-1 to TRBJ2-1; D possibly corresponds to TRBD2 (6 bases). Source: whole blood, taken in connection with sensitization to the hapten diphenylcyclopropenone (DPC). This clonotype was sampled from a woman in her 30s with alopecia areata. Some clones in this sample may be carry-over from other donors' samples. In DNA form, the CDR3 reads TGTGCCACCAGTGATGGAGGGACGGGCCCCTACAATGAGCAGTTCTTC. Its translation: CATSDGGTGPYNEQFF.